This TCR beta chain was captured by sequencing in a study of vaccination effects on CD4 cells after COVID-19. This CDR3 contains 13 residues. Germline values: CDR1 SEHNR, CDR2 FQNEAQ (reference sequence). Trimming stripped 3 bases from V and 0 bases from J, with 5 bases between. Scientists isolated CD4+ T cells after a roughly nine-day culture period ended. The vaccine given was either BNT162b2 or mRNA-1273, in two doses. Cultures had half their medium replaced with IL-2 medium on days 3 and 7. Study results and limitations: In healthy vaccinees, only 1 of 255 vaccine-induced clones cross-reacted with common cold coronaviruses. Clones from infection and from vaccination both contracted markedly late after vaccination. There were few convalescent patients in the study and no early post-infection timepoints.

Measured with immunoSEQ multiplex PCR; TCRdb has only the in-frame clones, and not every one. The data hold around 66,000 clones, with around two thirds observed a single time. Notes on this clone: Antigen: not known.

The source is a human donor who received a COVID-19 vaccine. The starting material was CD4+ T cells from PBMCs cultured without peptide, obtained after COVID-19 vaccination. The chain links TRBV7-9 to TRBJ2-5, with no clear D. The CDR3 bases are TGTGCCAGCAGCTTTTCAAACCAAGAGACCCAGTACTTC. Translating it yields CASSFSNQETQYF.